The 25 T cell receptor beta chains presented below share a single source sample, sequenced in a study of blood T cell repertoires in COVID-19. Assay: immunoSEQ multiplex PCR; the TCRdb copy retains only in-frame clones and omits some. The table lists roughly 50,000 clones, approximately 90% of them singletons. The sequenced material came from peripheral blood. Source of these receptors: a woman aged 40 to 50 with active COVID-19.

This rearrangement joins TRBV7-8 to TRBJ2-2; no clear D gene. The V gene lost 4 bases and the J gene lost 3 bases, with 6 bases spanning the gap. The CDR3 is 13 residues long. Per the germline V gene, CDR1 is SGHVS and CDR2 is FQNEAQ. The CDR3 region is CASSSRYTGELFF. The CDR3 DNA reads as TGTGCCAGCAGCTCGAGATACACCGGGGAGCTGTTTTTT.

CDR3 residues: CASSRELAGGYNEQFF. The CDR3 region has the DNA TGCGCCAGCAGCCGGGAACTAGCGGGGGGGTACAATGAGCAGTTCTTC. The J gene is TRBJ2-1, the V gene TRBV4-1; 13 bases agree with TRBD2. The CDR3 is 16 residues long. Trimming at V came to 4 bases and at J to 4 bases, leaving 4 bases not matched to a gene. The germline gives CDR1 MGHRA, CDR2 YSYEKL.

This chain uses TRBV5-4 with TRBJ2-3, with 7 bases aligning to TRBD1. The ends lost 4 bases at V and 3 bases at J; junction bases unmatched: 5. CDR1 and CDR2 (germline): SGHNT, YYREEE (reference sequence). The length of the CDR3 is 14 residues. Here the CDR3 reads CASSPRTGTDTQYF. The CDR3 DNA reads TGTGCCAGCAGCCCCCGGACAGGTACAGATACGCAGTATTTT.

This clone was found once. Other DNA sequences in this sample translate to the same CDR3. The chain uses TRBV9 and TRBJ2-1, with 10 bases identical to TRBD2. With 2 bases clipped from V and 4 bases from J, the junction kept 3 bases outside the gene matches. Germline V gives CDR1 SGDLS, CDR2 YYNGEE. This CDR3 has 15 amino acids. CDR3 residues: CASSVGLAEYNEQFF. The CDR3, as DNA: TGTGCCAGCAGCGTCGGACTAGCGGAATACAATGAGCAGTTCTTC. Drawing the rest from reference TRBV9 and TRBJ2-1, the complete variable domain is DSGVTQTPKHLITATGQRVTLRCSPRSGDLSVYWYQQSLDQGLQFLIQYYNGEERAKGNILERFSAQQFPDLHSELNLSSLELGDSALYFCASSVGLAEYNEQFFGPGTRLTVL.

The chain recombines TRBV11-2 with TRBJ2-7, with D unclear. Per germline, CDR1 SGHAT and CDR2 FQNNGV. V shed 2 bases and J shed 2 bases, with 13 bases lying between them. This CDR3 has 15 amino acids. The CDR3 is CASSLLLGRTYEQYF. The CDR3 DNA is TGTGCCAGCAGCTTATTGCTAGGAAGAACCTACGAGCAGTACTTC.

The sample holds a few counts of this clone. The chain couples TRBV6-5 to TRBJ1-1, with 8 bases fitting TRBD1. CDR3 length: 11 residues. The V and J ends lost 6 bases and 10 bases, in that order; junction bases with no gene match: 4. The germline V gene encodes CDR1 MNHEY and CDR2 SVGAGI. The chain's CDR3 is CASRDRAGAFF. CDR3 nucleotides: TGTGCCAGCAGGGACAGGGCTGGAGCTTTCTTT.

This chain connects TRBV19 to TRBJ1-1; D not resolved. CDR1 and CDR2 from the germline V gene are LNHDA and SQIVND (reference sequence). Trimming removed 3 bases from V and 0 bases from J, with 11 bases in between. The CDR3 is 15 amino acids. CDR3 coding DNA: TGTGCCAGTAGTATCCGGTTACAGATGAACACTGAAGCTTTCTTT. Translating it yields CASSIRLQMNTEAFF. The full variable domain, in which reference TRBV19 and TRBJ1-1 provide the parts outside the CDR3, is DGGITQSPKYLFRKEGQNVTLSCEQNLNHDAMYWYRQDPGQGLRLIYYSQIVNDFQKGDIAEGYSVSREKKESFPLTVTSAQKNPTAFYLCASSIRLQMNTEAFFGQGTRLTVV.

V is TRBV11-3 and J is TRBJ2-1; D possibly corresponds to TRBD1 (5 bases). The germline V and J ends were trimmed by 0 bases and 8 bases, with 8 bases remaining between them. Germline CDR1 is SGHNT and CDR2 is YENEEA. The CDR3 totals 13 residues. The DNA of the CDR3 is TGTGCCAGCAGCTTAGACAGGGTGGATGAGCAGTTCTTC. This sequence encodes CASSLDRVDEQFF.

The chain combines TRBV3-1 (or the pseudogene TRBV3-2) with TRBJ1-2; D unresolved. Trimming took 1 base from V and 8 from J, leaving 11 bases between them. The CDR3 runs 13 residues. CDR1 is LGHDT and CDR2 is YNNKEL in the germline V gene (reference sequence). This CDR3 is CASSQVTERGYTF. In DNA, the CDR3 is TGTGCCAGCAGCCAAGTGACTGAAAGAGGCTACACCTTC.

For the CDR3, the DNA is TGTGCCAGCAGAGCAGGGGGCACTGAAGCTTTCTTT. Translated: CASRAGGTEAFF. The V call is TRBV6-5, the J call TRBJ1-1; 7 bases fit TRBD1. V gave up 6 bases and J gave up 4 bases; unmatched junction bases: 2. The CDR3 loop spans 12 amino acids. Per germline, CDR1 MNHEY and CDR2 SVGAGI.

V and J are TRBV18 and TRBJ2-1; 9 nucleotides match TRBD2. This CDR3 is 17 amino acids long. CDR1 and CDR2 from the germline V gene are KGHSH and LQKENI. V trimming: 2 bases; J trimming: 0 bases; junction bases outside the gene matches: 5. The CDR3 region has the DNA TGTGCCAGCTCACCAGGCGGGGGGGTCAGCTCCTACAATGAGCAGTTCTTC. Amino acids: CASSPGGGVSSYNEQFF.

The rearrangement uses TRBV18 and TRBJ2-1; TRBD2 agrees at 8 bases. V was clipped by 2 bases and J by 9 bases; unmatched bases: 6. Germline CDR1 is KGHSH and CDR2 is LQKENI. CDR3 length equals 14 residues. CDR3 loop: CASSPSGGAVEQFF. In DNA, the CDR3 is TGTGCCAGCTCACCATCCGGGGGGGCCGTTGAGCAGTTCTTC.

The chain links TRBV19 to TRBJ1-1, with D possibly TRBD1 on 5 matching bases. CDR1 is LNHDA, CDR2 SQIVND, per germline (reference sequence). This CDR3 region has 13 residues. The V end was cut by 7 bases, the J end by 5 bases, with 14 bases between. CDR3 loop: CASNWPGRTEAFF. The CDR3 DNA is TGTGCCAGTAATTGGCCAGGGAGGACTGAAGCTTTCTTT. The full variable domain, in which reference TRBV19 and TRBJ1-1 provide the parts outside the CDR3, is DGGITQSPKYLFRKEGQNVTLSCEQNLNHDAMYWYRQDPGQGLRLIYYSQIVNDFQKGDIAEGYSVSREKKESFPLTVTSAQKNPTAFYLCASNWPGRTEAFFGQGTRLTVV.

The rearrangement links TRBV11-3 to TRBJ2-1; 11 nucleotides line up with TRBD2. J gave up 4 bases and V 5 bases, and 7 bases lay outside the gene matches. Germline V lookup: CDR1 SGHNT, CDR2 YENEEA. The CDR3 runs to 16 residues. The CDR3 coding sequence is TGTGCCAGCAGCCCGCCGACTAGCGGGGATTACAATGAGCAGTTCTTC. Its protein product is CASSPPTSGDYNEQFF.

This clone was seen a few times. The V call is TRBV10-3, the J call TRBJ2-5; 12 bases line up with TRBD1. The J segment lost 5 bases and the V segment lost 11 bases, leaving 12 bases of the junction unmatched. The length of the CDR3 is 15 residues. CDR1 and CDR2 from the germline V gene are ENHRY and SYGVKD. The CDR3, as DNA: TGTGCCGTTTTACCGGGACAGGGGGCTCGGGAGACCCAGTACTTC. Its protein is CAVLPGQGARETQYF.

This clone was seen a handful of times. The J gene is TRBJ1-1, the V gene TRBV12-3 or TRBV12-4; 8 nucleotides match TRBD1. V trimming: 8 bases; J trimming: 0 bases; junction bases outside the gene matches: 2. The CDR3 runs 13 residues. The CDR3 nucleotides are TGTGCCAGCGGACAGGGAATGAACACTGAAGCTTTCTTT. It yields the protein CASGQGMNTEAFF.

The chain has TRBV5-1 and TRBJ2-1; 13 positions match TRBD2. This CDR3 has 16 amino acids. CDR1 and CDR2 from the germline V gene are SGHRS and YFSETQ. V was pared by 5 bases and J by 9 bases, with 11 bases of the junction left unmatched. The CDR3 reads CASRSPGLAGIGEQFF. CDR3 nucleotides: TGCGCCAGCAGATCTCCGGGACTAGCGGGGATCGGTGAGCAGTTCTTC.

The CDR3 sequence: CASSFRTGTDTQYF. The CDR3 DNA sequence: TGTGCCAGCAGTTTCCGGACAGGCACAGATACGCAGTATTTT. This sequence joins TRBV28 and TRBJ2-3; D is perhaps TRBD1 (6 bases). Trimming removed 3 bases from V and 1 base from J, with 8 bases in between. CDR3 size: 14 residues. Germline V CDR1 and CDR2: MDHEN, SYDVKM.

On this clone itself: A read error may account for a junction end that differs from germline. This CDR3 reads CATSSRTGGTDTQYF. The CDR3 DNA sequence: TGTGCCACCAGCTCGCGGACAGGGGGCACCGATACGCAGTATTTT. The rearrangement links TRBV15 to TRBJ2-3, with 11 bases that match TRBD1. CDR3 size: 15 residues. Germline assignment: CDR1 LNHNV and CDR2 YYDKDF (reference sequence).

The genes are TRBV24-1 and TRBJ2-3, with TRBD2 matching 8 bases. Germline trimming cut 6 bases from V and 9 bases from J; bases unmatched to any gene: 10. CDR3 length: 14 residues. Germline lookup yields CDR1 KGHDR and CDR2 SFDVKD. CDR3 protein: CATSQAGDPPTQYF. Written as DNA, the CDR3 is TGTGCCACCAGTCAAGCGGGGGATCCTCCAACGCAGTATTTT.

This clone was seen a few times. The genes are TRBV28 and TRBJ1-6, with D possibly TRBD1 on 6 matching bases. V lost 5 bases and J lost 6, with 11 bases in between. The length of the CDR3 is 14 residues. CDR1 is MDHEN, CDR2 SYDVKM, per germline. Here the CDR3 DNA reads TGTGCCAGCAGTCCCCACAGGGTTAATTCACCCCTCCACTTT. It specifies CASSPHRVNSPLHF.

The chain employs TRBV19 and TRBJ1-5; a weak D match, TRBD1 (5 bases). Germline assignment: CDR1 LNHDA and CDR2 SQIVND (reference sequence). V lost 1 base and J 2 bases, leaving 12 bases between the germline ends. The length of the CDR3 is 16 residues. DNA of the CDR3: TGTGCCAGTAGTATAGCTGCGGGGACCGGCAATCAGCCCCAGCATTTT. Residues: CASSIAAGTGNQPQHF.

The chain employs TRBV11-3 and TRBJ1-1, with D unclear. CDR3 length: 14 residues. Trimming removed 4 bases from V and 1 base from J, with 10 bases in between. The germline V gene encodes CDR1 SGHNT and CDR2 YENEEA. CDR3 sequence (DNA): TGTGCCAGCAGCTCCGGTCCGTCGAACACTGAAGCTTTCTTT. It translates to CASSSGPSNTEAFF. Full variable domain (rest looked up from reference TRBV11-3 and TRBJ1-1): EAGVVQSPRYKIIEKKQPVAFWCNPISGHNTLYWYLQNLGQGPELLIRYENEEAVDDSQLPKDRFSAERLKGVDSTLKIQPAELGDSAVYLCASSSGPSNTEAFFGQGTRLTVV.

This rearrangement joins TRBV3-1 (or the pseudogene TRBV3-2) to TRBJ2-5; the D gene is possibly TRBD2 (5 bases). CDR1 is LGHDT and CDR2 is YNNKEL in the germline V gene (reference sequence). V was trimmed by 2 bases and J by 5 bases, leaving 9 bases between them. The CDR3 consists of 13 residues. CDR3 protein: CASSQSLGETQYF. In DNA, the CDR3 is TGTGCCAGCAGCCAATCACTAGGTGAGACCCAGTACTTC.

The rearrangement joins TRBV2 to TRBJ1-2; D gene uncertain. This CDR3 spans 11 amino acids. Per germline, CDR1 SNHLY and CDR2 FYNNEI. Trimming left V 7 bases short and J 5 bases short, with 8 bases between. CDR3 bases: TGTGCCAGCACGTCTCTTTATGGCTACACCTTC. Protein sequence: CASTSLYGYTF.